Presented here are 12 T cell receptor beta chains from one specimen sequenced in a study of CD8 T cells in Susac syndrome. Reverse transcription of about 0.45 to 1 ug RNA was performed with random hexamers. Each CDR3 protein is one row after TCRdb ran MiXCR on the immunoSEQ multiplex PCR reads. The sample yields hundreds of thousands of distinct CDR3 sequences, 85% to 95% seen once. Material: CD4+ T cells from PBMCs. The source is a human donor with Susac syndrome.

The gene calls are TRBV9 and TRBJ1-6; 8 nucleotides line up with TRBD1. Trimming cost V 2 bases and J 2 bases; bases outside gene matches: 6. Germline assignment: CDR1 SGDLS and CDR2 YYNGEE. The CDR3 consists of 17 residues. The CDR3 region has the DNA TGTGCCAGCAGCGTCACGGGACAGGTGCCCTATAATTCACCCCTCCACTTT. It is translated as CASSVTGQVPYNSPLHF.

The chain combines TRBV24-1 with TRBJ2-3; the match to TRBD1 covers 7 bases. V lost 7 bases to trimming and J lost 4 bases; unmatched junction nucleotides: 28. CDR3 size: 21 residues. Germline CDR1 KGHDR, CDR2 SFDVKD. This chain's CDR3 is CATRRYQGDPRTWKVADTQYF. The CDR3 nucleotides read TGTGCCACCAGAAGGTACCAGGGGGATCCGAGAACGTGGAAGGTGGCAGATACGCAGTATTTT.

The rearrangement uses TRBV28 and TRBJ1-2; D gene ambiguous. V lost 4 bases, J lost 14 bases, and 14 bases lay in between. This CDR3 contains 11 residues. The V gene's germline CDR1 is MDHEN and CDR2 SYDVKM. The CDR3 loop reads CASSSGSSHTF. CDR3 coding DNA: TGTGCCAGCAGTTCGGGGAGTAGTCATACCTTC.

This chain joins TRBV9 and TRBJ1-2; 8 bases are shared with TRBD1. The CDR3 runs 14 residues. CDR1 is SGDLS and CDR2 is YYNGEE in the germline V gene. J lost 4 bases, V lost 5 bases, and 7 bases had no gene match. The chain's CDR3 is CASSPGQVVYGYTF. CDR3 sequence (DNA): TGTGCCAGCAGTCCGGGACAGGTCGTCTATGGCTACACCTTC.

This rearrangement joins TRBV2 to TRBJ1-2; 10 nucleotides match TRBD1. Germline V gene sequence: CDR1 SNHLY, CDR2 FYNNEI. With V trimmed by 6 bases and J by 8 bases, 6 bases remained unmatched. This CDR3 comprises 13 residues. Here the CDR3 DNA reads TGTGCCAGCAGAGGGACAGGGGTCGACGGCTACACCTTC. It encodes CASRGTGVDGYTF.

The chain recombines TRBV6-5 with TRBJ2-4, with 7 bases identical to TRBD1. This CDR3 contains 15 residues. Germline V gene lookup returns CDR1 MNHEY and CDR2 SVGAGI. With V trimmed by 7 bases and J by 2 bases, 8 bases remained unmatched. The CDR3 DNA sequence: TGTGCCAGCAAAACAGGGGCCTCGTCCAAAAACATTCAGTACTTC. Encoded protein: CASKTGASSKNIQYF.

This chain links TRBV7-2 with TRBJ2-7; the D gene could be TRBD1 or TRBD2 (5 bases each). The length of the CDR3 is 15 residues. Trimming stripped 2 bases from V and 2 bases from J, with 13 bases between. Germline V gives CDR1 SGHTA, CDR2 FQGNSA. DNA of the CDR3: TGTGCCAGCAGCTTATCCGGGACCGAGACCTACGAGCAGTACTTC. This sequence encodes CASSLSGTETYEQYF. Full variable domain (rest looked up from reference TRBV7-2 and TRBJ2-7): GAGVSQSPSNKVTEKGKDVELRCDPISGHTALYWYRQSLGQGLEFLIYFQGNSAPDKSGLPSDRFSAERTGGSVSTLTIQRTQQEDSAVYLCASSLSGTETYEQYFGPGTRLTVT.

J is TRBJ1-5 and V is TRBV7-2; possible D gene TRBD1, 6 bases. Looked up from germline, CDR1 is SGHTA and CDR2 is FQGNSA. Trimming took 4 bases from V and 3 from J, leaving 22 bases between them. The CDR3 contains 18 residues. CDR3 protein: CASSSPPGGLIDNQPQHF. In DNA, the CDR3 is TGTGCCAGCAGCTCCCCCCCGGGGGGGCTTATCGACAATCAGCCCCAGCATTTT.

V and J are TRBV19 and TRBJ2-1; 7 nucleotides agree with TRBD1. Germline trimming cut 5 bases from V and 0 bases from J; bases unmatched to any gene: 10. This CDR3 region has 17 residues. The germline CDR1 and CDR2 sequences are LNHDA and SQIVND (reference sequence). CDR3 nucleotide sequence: TGTGCCAGTAGTGTCGACCATGACAGGGCCTCCTACAATGAGCAGTTCTTC. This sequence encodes CASSVDHDRASYNEQFF.

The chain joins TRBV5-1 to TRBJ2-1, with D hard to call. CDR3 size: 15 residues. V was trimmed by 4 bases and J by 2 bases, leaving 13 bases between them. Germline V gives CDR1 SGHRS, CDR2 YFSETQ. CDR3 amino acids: CASSPRHSTYNEQFF. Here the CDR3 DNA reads TGCGCCAGCAGCCCCCGGCATAGTACCTACAATGAGCAGTTCTTC.

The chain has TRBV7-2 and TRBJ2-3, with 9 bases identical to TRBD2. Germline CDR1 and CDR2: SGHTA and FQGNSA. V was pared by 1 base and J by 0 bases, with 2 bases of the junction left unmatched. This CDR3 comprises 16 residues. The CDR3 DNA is TGTGCCAGCAGCTTAGTCGCGGGGGGGAGCACAGATACGCAGTATTTT. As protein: CASSLVAGGSTDTQYF.

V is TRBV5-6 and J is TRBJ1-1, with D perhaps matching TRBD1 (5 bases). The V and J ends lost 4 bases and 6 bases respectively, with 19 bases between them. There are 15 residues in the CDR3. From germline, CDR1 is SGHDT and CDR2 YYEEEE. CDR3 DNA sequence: TGTGCCAGCAGCGTGGGGGGGTACCCCGGCCCTGAAGCTTTCTTT. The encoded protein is CASSVGGYPGPEAFF.